The clone carrying this T cell receptor beta chain was observed a single time. The antigen is not known. CDR3 length equals 14 residues. Trimming left V 2 bases short and J 5 bases short, with 13 bases between. Germline V gives CDR1 MNHNY, CDR2 SVGAGI (reference sequence). The sample comes from a study of T cell responses to AZD1222 COVID-19 vaccine. Overall study results and limits: Distributed over spike, vaccine-associated CD4 TCRs predominated at 160-218 and 743-854. Seropositive at baseline were only a handful of AZD1222 recipients. It was only after the peak T cell response that any repertoires were sampled. Clonal diversity was possibly underestimated; the donors were predominantly white British and more often female.

Clones were read by immunoSEQ multiplex PCR, and TCRdb kept only the in-frame ones, dropping some. The table has some 130,000 clones, around 92% seen once. The specimen was peripheral blood, collected 28 days after the second AZD1222 dose. The sequence was obtained from an adult who received the AZD1222 COVID-19 vaccine. The rearrangement uses TRBV6-6 and TRBJ2-7; tentatively, D is TRBD1 (5 bases). CDR3 protein: CASSYRSRAHEQYF. The CDR3 nucleotides read TGTGCCAGCAGTTACCGGAGCAGGGCTCACGAGCAGTACTTC.